This section outlines one T cell receptor beta chain sequence together with its context. What it binds is unknown. This sample stems from a study of PD-1 blockade in classical Hodgkin lymphoma. Study-level results: Compared with baseline, CD4+ but not CD8+ TCR diversity had risen significantly by C4D1.

In germline, CDR1 is LGHNA, CDR2 YSLEER. The CDR3 is 16 residues long. V was shortened by 0 bases and J by 5 bases, with 14 bases between the two germline ends. Regarding time point: cycle 4 day 1 (C4D1), after about 6 weeks of nivolumab. Following autologous stem cell transplantation, relapse occurred in every patient, and exposure to brentuximab vedotin varied. Data came from immunoSEQ multiplex PCR; TCRdb stores just in-frame clones and leaves some out. Of about 110,000 clones listed, 89% are singletons. Material: peripheral blood mononuclear cells (PBMCs), obtained before the fourth cycle of nivolumab. This TCR was recovered from a human donor with classical Hodgkin lymphoma. The genes are TRBV4-3 and TRBJ2-1; D remains unclear. DNA for the CDR3: TGCGCCAGCAGCCAAGATGGGCACCATGGGGACAATGAGCAGTTCTTC. Translated: CASSQDGHHGDNEQFF.